This TCR beta chain was sequenced for a study of blood T cell repertoires in COVID-19. Turning to the study itself: The samples span acute and convalescent COVID-19 from the United States, Italy and Spain. PBMCs, B-cell-depleted T cells, or T cells provided the cDNA or gDNA that made up the material.

How the authors handled the data: The assay estimated nucleated cells by amplifying reference gene primers. Some clones are missing from TCRdb's copy, which holds only in-frame ones; the method was immunoSEQ multiplex PCR. Clone size and the V and J calls come from that table; the DNA yielded D and trimming. The table shows 73,000 or so clones, with about nine tenths occurring only once. V was trimmed by 1 base and J by 6 bases, leaving 7 bases between them. Germline V gene sequence: CDR1 SGDLS, CDR2 YYNGEE. The CDR3 length is 13 residues. The chain carries TRBV9 and TRBJ2-2; possibly TRBD2 for D (5 bases). The sample was peripheral blood. This TCR came from a human donor with active COVID-19. The donor label of this sample is uncertain. The CDR3 protein is CASSVPAAGELFF. In DNA form, the CDR3 reads TGTGCCAGCAGCGTACCAGCGGCCGGGGAGCTGTTTTTT.